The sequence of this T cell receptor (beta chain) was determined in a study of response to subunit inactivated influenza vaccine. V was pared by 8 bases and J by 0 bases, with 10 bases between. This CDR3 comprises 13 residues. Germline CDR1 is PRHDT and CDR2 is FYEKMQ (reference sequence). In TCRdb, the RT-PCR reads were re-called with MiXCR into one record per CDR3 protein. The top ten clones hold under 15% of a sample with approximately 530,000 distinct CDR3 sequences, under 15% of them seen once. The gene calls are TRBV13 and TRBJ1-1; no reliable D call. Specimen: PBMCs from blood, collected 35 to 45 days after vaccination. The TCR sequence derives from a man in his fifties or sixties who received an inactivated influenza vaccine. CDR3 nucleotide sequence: TGTGCCAGCGCGAGACGCATGAACACTGAAGCTTTCTTT. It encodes CASARRMNTEAFF.